This T cell receptor beta chain was found in a study of T cell changes during pregnancy in multiple sclerosis. The ends were cut back, 1 base at V and 4 bases at J, with 10 bases in the middle. CDR1 is LNHDA, CDR2 SQIVND, per germline (reference sequence). CDR3 length: 14 amino acids. Assay used: immunoSEQ multiplex PCR; TCRdb lists only in-frame clones, some missing. The sample contains 50,000 or so clones, more than 80% of which appear only once. This clonotype was sampled from a female donor in good health, enrolled as a control in a pregnancy study. The sequencing here drew on CD4+ T cells from peripheral blood mononuclear cells, taken after pregnancy. The chain links TRBV19 to TRBJ2-5; possibly TRBD2 for D (6 bases). The DNA for the CDR3 is TGTGCCAGTAGTATAGGAGGAGGGCCAGAGACCCAGTACTTC. It encodes CASSIGGGPETQYF.